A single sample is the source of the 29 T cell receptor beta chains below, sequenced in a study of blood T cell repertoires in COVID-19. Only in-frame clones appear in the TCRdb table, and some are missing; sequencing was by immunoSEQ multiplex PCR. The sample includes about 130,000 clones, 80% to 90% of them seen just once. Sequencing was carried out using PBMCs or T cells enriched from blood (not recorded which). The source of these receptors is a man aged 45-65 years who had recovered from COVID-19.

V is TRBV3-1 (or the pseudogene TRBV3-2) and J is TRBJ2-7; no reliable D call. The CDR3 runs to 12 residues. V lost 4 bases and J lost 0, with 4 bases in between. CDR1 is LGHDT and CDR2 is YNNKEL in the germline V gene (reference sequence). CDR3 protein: CASSLNSYEQYF. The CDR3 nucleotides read TGTGCCAGCAGCCTCAACTCCTACGAGCAGTACTTC.

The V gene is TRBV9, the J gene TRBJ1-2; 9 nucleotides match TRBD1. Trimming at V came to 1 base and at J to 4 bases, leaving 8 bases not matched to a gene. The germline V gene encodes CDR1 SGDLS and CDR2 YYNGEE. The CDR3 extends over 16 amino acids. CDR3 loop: CASSVSFKQGAYGYTF. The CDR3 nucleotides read TGTGCCAGCAGCGTATCATTTAAACAGGGGGCCTATGGCTACACCTTC.

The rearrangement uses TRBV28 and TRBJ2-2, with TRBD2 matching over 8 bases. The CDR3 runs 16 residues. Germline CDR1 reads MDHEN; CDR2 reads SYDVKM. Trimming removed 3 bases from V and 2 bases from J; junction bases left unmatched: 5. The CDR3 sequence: CASSLSGLANTGELFF. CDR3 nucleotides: TGTGCCAGCAGTTTGTCTGGACTAGCCAACACCGGGGAGCTGTTTTTT. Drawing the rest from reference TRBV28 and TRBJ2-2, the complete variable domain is DVKVTQSSRYLVKRTGEKVFLECVQDMDHENMFWYRQDPGLGLRLIYFSYDVKMKEKGDIPEGYSVSREKKERFSLILESASTNQTSMYLCASSLSGLANTGELFFGEGSRLTVL.

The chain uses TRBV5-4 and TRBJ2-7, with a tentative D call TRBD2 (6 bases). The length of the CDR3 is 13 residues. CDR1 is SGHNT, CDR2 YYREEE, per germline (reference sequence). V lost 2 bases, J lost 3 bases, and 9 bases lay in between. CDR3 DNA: TGTGCCAGCAGCTTCCGGGAGAGCTACGAGCAGTACTTC. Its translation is CASSFRESYEQYF.

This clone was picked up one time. DNA for the CDR3: TGTGCCAGCAGTCCCCTAGCGGGGAATGAGCAGTTCTTC. Encoded protein: CASSPLAGNEQFF. J is TRBJ2-1 and V is TRBV28; 9 nucleotides line up with TRBD2. This CDR3 comprises 13 residues. The germline V gene has CDR1 MDHEN and CDR2 SYDVKM. The V and J ends lost 5 bases and 7 bases, in that order; junction bases with no gene match: 3.

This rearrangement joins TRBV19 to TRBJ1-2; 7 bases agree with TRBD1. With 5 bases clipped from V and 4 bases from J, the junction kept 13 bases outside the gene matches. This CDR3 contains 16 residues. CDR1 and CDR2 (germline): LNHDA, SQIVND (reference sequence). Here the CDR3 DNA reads TGTGCCAGTAGTTTGAATCCGGGACAGCCATTCTATGGCTACACCTTC. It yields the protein CASSLNPGQPFYGYTF.

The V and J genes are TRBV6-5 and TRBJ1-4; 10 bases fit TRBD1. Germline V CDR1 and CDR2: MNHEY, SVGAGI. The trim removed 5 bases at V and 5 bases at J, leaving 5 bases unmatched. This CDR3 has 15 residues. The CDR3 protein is CASSPWTGGNEKLFF. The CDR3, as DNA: TGTGCCAGCAGTCCCTGGACAGGGGGAAATGAAAAACTGTTTTTT.

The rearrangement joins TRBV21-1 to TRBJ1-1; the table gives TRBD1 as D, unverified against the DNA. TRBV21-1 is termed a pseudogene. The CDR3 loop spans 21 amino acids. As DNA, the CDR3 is TGTGCCAGCAGCAAAGGGGTAGACAGGGCGGAACTTGGGTTCCGCAACACTGAAGCTTTCTTT. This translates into CASSKGVDRAELGFRNTEAFF.

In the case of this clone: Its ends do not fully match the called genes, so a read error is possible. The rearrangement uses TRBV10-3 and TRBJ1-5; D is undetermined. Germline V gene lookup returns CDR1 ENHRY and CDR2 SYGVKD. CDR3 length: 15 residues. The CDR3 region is CAISESWAGNKPQHF. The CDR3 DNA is TGTGCCATCAGTGAGTCCTGGGCAGGCAATAAGCCCCAGCATTTT.

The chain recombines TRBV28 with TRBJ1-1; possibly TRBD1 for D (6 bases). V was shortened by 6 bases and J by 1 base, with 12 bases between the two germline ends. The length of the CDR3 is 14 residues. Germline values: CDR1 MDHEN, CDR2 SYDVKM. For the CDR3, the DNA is TGTGCCAGCAGACCACAGGGCCGGAACACTGAAGCTTTCTTT. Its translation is CASRPQGRNTEAFF.

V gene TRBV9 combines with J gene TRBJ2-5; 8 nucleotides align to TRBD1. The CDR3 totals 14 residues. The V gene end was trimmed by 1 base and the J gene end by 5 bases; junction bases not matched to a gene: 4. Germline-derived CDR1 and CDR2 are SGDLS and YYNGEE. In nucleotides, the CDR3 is TGTGCCAGCAGCGTACAGGGGGCGGGCGAGACCCAGTACTTC. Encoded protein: CASSVQGAGETQYF.

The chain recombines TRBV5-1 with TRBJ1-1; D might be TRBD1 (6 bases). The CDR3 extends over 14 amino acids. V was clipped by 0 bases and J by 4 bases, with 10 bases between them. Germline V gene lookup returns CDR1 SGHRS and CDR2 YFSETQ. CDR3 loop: CASSLDRASTEAFF. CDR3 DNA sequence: TGCGCCAGCAGCTTGGACAGGGCTAGCACTGAAGCTTTCTTT.

Here the CDR3 reads CASSFRTGTEQYF. CDR3 DNA: TGTGCCAGCAGTTTCAGGACAGGTACCGAGCAGTACTTC. V and J are TRBV28 and TRBJ2-7; 7 bases are shared with TRBD1. Germline CDR1 MDHEN, CDR2 SYDVKM. V shed 3 bases, J shed 6 bases, and the junction held 5 bases outside the gene matches. CDR3 size: 13 residues.

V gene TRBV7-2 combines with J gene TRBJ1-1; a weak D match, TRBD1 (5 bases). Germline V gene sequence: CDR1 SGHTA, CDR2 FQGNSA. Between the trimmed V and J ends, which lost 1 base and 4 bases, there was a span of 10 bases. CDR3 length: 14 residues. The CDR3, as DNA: TGTGCCAGCAGCTTAGATGGTAGGGGCACTGAAGCTTTCTTT. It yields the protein CASSLDGRGTEAFF.

The CDR3 reads CASSPDRSSYNEQFF. The CDR3 region has the DNA TGTGCCAGCAGCCCGGACAGGAGCTCCTACAATGAGCAGTTCTTC. V usage is TRBV6-5 and J usage is TRBJ2-1, with 7 nucleotides matching TRBD1. CDR3 length equals 15 residues. The ends lost 6 bases at V and 0 bases at J; junction bases unmatched: 5. Germline CDR1 and CDR2: MNHEY and SVGAGI.

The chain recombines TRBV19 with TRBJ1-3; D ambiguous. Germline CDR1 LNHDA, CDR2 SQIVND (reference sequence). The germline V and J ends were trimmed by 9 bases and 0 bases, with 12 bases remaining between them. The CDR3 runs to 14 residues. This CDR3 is CASHPGSSGNTIYF. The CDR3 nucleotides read TGTGCCAGCCACCCGGGGAGCTCTGGAAACACCATATATTTT.

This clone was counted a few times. The CDR3 is CASSLAVGTRGTGELFF. CDR3 DNA sequence: TGCGCCAGCAGCTTGGCCGTGGGGACCAGGGGAACCGGGGAGCTGTTTTTT. The V call is TRBV5-1, the J call TRBJ2-2; D may be TRBD1 (6 bases). Germline loops: CDR1 SGHRS, CDR2 YFSETQ. The CDR3 has 17 amino acids. Trimming removed 0 bases from V and 5 bases from J, with 17 bases in between. Complete variable domain (other parts from reference TRBV5-1 and TRBJ2-2): KAGVTQTPRYLIKTRGQQVTLSCSPISGHRSVSWYQQTPGQGLQFLFEYFSETQRNKGNFPGRFSGRQFSNSRSEMNVSTLELGDSALYLCASSLAVGTRGTGELFFGEGSRLTVL.

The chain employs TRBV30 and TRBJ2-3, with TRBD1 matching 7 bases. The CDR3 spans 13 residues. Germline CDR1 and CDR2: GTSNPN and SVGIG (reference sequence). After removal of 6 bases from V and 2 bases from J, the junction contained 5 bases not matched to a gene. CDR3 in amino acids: CACSRGSTDTQYF. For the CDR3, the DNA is TGTGCCTGCTCCAGGGGGTCCACAGATACGCAGTATTTT.

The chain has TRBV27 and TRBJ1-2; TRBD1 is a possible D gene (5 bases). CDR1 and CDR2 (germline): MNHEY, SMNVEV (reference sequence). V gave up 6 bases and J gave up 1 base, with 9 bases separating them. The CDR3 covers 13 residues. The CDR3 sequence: CASSQDSNYGYTF. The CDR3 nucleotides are TGTGCCAGCAGCCAAGACAGTAACTATGGCTACACCTTC.

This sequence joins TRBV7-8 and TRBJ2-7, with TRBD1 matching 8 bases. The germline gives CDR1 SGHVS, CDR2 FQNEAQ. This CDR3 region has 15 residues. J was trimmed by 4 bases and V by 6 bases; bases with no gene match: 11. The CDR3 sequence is CASRPLDRDIYEQYF. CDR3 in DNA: TGTGCCAGCAGACCTTTGGACAGGGATATTTACGAGCAGTACTTC.

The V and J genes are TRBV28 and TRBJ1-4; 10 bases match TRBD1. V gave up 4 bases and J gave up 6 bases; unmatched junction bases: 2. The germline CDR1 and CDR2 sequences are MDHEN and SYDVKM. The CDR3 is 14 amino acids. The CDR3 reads CASSSTGGHEKLFF. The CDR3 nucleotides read TGTGCCAGCAGTTCGACAGGGGGCCATGAAAAACTGTTTTTT. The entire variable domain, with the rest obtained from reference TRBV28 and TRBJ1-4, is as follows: DVKVTQSSRYLVKRTGEKVFLECVQDMDHENMFWYRQDPGLGLRLIYFSYDVKMKEKGDIPEGYSVSREKKERFSLILESASTNQTSMYLCASSSTGGHEKLFFGSGTQLSVL.

CDR3 in DNA: TGTGCCAGCAGTTACCAAACAGGGGGCACCGGGGAGCTGTTTTTT. This translates into CASSYQTGGTGELFF. The chain links TRBV6-5 to TRBJ2-2, with 8 bases that match TRBD1. The trim removed 2 bases at V and 4 bases at J, leaving 3 bases unmatched. The CDR3 has 15 amino acids. Germline V gene data show CDR1 as MNHEY and CDR2 as SVGAGI.

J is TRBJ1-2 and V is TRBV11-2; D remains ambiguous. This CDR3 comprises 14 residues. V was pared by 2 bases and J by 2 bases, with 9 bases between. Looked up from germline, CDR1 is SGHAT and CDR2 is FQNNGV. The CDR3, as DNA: TGTGCCAGCAGCTTACACCCGGGAAACTATGGCTACACCTTC. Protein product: CASSLHPGNYGYTF.

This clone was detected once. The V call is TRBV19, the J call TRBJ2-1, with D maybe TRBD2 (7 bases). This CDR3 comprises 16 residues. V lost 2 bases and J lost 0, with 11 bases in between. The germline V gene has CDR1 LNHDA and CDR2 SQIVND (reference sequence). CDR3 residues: CASSIRRGLSYNEQFF. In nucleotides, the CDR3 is TGTGCCAGTAGTATAAGGCGGGGGCTCTCCTACAATGAGCAGTTCTTC.

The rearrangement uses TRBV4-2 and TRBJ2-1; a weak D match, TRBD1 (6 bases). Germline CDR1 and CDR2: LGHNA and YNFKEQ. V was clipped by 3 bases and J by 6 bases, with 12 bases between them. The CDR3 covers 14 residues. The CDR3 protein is CASSQDRNVNEQFF. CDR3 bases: TGTGCCAGCAGCCAGGACAGAAATGTCAATGAGCAGTTCTTC.

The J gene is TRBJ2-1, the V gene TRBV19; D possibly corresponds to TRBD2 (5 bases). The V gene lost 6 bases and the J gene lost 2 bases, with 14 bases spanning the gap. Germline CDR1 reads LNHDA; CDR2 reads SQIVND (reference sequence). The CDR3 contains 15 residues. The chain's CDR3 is CASRSASFPYNEQFF. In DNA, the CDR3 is TGTGCCAGTAGATCGGCTAGCTTCCCCTACAATGAGCAGTTCTTC.

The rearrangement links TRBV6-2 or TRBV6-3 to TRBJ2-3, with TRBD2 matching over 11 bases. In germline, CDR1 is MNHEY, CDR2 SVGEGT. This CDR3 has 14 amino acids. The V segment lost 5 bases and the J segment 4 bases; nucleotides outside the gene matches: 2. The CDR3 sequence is CASSMTSGADTQYF. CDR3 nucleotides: TGTGCCAGCAGTATGACTAGCGGGGCAGATACGCAGTATTTT.

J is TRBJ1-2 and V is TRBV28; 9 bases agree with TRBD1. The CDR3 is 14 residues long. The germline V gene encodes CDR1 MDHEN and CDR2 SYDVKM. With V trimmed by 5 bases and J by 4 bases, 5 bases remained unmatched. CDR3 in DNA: TGTGCCAGCAGTCCCCGGGACAGGGTCTATGGCTACACCTTC. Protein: CASSPRDRVYGYTF.

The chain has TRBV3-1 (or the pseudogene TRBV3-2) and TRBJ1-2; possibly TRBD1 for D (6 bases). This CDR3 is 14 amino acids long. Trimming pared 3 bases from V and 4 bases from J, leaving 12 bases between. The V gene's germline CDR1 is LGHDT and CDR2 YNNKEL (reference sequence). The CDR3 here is CASSHDQGLYGYTF. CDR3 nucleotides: TGTGCCAGCAGCCATGATCAGGGGCTCTATGGCTACACCTTC.